Listed below are T cell receptor beta chains from one sample, sequenced in a study of shared clonotypes between healthy human individuals. Some clones are missing from TCRdb's copy, which holds only in-frame ones; the method was immunoSEQ multiplex PCR. The sample includes about 2 million clones, less than 95% of them seen just once. Source material: naive CD8+ T cells sorted from blood. The receptors were gathered from a man between 18 and 29 years old in good health. CDR3s include the opening cysteine and the closing phenylalanine or tryptophan. A D gene is named only where the DNA matches it firmly. Only part of the rows carry a size: once, few, many, or a class if the clone is expanded.

clone_size j_call v_call d_call cdr3_nt cdr3_aa
. TRBJ2-1 TRBV5-1 . TGCGCCAGCAGCCAAAGGGCAGGGACGAGCTCCTACAATGAGCAGTTCTTC CASSQRAGTSSYNEQFF
. TRBJ2-3 TRBV7-6 TRBD2 TGTGCCAGCAGCTCTGGACTAGCGGGAGCGGTAGATACGCAGTATTTT CASSSGLAGAVDTQYF
. TRBJ2-3 TRBV13 . TGTGCCAGCAGCTATTGGACTACCACAGATACGCAGTATTTT CASSYWTTTDTQYF
. TRBJ1-1 TRBV5-4 . TGTGCCAGCAGTCAGGACAGACGCGTTGACACTGAAGCTTTCTTT CASSQDRRVDTEAFF
. TRBJ1-1 TRBV5-6 . TGTGCCAGCAGCTTGTTAGGGACTGAAGCTTTCTTT CASSLLGTEAFF
. TRBJ2-2 TRBV27 TRBD2 TGTGCCAGCAGTACGACTAGCGGGAGGCCCCACACCGGGGAGCTGTTTTTT CASSTTSGRPHTGELFF
. TRBJ1-5 TRBV19 TRBD1 TGTGCCAGTAGTATAGACAGGGGGAGCAATCAGCCCCAGCATTTT CASSIDRGSNQPQHF
. TRBJ2-5 TRBV7-9 TRBD2 TGTGCCAGCAGCTTCTTAGCGGGAGAGGCCGTGGAGACCCAGTACTTC CASSFLAGEAVETQYF
. TRBJ2-2 TRBV27 . TGTGCCAGCAGTCCCGAAGGTCTCGGGGAGCTGTTTTTT CASSPEGLGELFF
few TRBJ1-5 TRBV19 . TGTGCCAGTAGTATCGATTCAGGAAGCAATCAGCCCCAGCATTTT CASSIDSGSNQPQHF
. TRBJ1-1 TRBV27 . TGTGCCAGCAGTTTATCGTGGGAAGGGGGAACTGAAGCTTTCTTT CASSLSWEGGTEAFF
. TRBJ2-1 TRBV7-9 TRBD2 TGTGCCAGCAGGATCATGCTAGCGGGAGTAGACAATGAGCAGTTCTTC CASRIMLAGVDNEQFF
once TRBJ2-7 TRBV11-1 . TGTGCCAGCAGCTTAGCCCTGGCCTACGAGCAGTACTTC CASSLALAYEQYF
once TRBJ2-1 TRBV27 TRBD2 TGTGCCAGCAGTTTCCTCGGAGTAGCGGGAAGCTATGAGCAGTTCTTC CASSFLGVAGSYEQFF
. TRBJ1-1 TRBV7-9 TRBD1 TGTGCCAGCAGCCCGGGACAGGGGGAGAACACTGAAGCTTTCTTT CASSPGQGENTEAFF
. TRBJ2-7 TRBV5-1 . TGCGCCAGCAGCTTGGACGTATACTACGAGCAGTACTTC CASSLDVYYEQYF
. TRBJ2-7 TRBV14 TRBD2 TGTGCCAGCAGCCAGAGCGGGGGGGCCGGCGAGCAGTACTTC CASSQSGGAGEQYF
. TRBJ2-1 TRBV4-3 TRBD2 TGCGCCAGCAGCCATGGATACTCTAGCGGGGGATACAATGAGCAGTTCTTC CASSHGYSSGGYNEQFF
. TRBJ1-1 TRBV4-3 . TGCGCCAGCAGCCAAGAAAGGGGAATGAACACTGAAGCTTTCTTT CASSQERGMNTEAFF
. TRBJ2-7 TRBV6-5 . TGTGCCAGCAGTTACTCGGTGGGACTCCAGTCCTACGAGCAGTACTTC CASSYSVGLQSYEQYF
. TRBJ1-5 TRBV5-1 . TGCGCCAGCAGCTGGAGACCCGGGGAGCCCCAGCATTTT CASSWRPGEPQHF
. TRBJ2-7 TRBV28 . TGTGCCAGCAGTCAACCCCCGGACAGCCTTTCCTACGAGCAGTACTTC CASSQPPDSLSYEQYF
. TRBJ2-7 TRBV9 . TGTGCCAGCAGCGTAGATGACAGTTCGGTCTACGAGCAGTACTTC CASSVDDSSVYEQYF
. TRBJ1-2 TRBV9 . TGTGCCAGCAGGGACGGCGTCGGGGGCTCTAACTATGGCTACACCTTC CASRDGVGGSNYGYTF
. TRBJ2-2 TRBV18 . TGTGCCAGCTCACCATTAGGGGCCGGGGAGCTGTTTTTT CASSPLGAGELFF
. TRBJ1-1 TRBV4-2 . TGTGCCAGCAGCCAAGATTTGCACGTAATGAACACTGAAGCTTTCTTT CASSQDLHVMNTEAFF
. TRBJ2-7 TRBV2 . TGTGCCAGCACGCACCTCGGGGACGAGCAGTACTTC CASTHLGDEQYF
. TRBJ2-3 TRBV10-3 . TGTGCCATCAGTGACCCCCAGGGGATGTCGACAGCCCCCACAGATACGCAGTATTTT CAISDPQGMSTAPTDTQYF
. TRBJ2-1 TRBV30 TRBD2 TGTGCCTGGAGCGGGGGACCGGGAGGGGCCTATGAGCAGTTCTTC CAWSGGPGGAYEQFF
. TRBJ2-2 TRBV6-6 TRBD1 TGTGCCAGCACCACCCCGACAGGGACCGGGGAGCTGTTTTTT CASTTPTGTGELFF
. TRBJ2-3 TRBV7-2 . TGTGCCAGCAGAACGGGTTACACAGATACGCAGTATTTT CASRTGYTDTQYF
. TRBJ2-7 TRBV4-1 . TGCGCCAGCAGCCAAGAGGGACACGGATCCTACGAGCAGTACTTC CASSQEGHGSYEQYF
. TRBJ2-3 TRBV27 TRBD2 TGTGCCAGCAGTACCTTAGCGGGGGGCACAGATACGCAGTATTTT CASSTLAGGTDTQYF
few TRBJ2-2 TRBV5-1 TRBD1 TGCGCCAGCAGCTCTTTCGGGACAGGGTTTGCCGGGGAGCTGTTTTTT CASSSFGTGFAGELFF
. TRBJ1-1 TRBV27 . TGTGCCAGCAGTTTATACGACGGAGGCACTGAAGCTTTCTTT CASSLYDGGTEAFF
. TRBJ2-7 TRBV18 TRBD2 TGTGCCAGCTCACCACCGGATAGCGGGGGTTACGAGCAGTACTTC CASSPPDSGGYEQYF
. TRBJ2-7 TRBV6-1 . TGTGCCAGCAGCGAAGGGAATTCCTACGAGCAGTACTTC CASSEGNSYEQYF
. TRBJ2-7 TRBV19 . TGTGCCAGTAGTTTCAATAGCGGAATCTACGAGCAGTACTTC CASSFNSGIYEQYF
. TRBJ2-3 TRBV11-2 . TGTGCCAGCAGCTTATCCACTGGAGATACGCAGTATTTT CASSLSTGDTQYF
. TRBJ2-2 TRBV29-1 . TGCAGCGTTGTGTGGCCGAACACCGGGGAGCTGTTTTTT CSVVWPNTGELFF
. TRBJ2-1 TRBV2 TRBD2 TGTGCCACTCAACTAGCGGGAGTATACAATGAGCAGTTCTTC CATQLAGVYNEQFF
. TRBJ1-2 TRBV5-6 . TGTGCCAGCAGCTTGAGTGAGGCGACACCCAACTATGGCTACACCTTC CASSLSEATPNYGYTF
once TRBJ2-5 TRBV9 TRBD1 TGTGCCAGCAGTGCGTTAGGGGGCGACCAAGAGACCCAGTACTTC CASSALGGDQETQYF